This TCR beta chain was sequenced for a study of neoadjuvant anti-PD-1 for oral cavity cancer. In the study overall: Non-progressing patients received a fourth nivolumab dose near day 43, then surgery on days 50-56. Findings of the study overall: Pretreatment Treg/Th17 ratio correlated inversely with post-treatment tumor clonality.

CDR3 length: 14 residues. Germline V CDR1 and CDR2: MGHDK, SYGVNS. Trimming took 4 bases from V and 7 from J; bases not matched to a gene: 5. Survey sequencing of tumors mostly used 4.8 ug DNA, two replicates. Measured with immunoSEQ multiplex PCR; TCRdb has only the in-frame clones, and not every one. The table has approximately 5,000 clones, 55% seen once. Stated time point: after neoadjuvant nivolumab, at surgical resection. Patients had HPV-negative, locally advanced oral cavity squamous cell carcinoma. This clone was counted a few times. Its antigen is as yet unknown. The source material was tumor tissue, sampled after nivolumab (anti-PD-1) treatment. This chain uses TRBV25-1 with TRBJ1-5; 9 nucleotides line up with TRBD1. This TCR was recovered from a person aged 35 to 85 with oral cavity squamous cell carcinoma. CDR3: CASSAGTGSQPQHF. DNA of the CDR3: TGTGCCAGCAGTGCCGGGACAGGGTCCCAGCCCCAGCATTTT.